Detailed here is one T cell receptor beta chain. The antigen is not known. The study ran its PCR with 60 Vbeta and 13 Jbeta primers. Libraries were prepared by immunoSEQ multiplex PCR; TCRdb keeps only in-frame clonotypes and omits some of them. Of 150,000 or so clones listed, 60% to 85% are singletons. The CDR3 totals 13 residues. V lost 3 bases and J lost 6, with 12 bases in between. Per germline, CDR1 GTSNPN and CDR2 SVGIG (reference sequence). This sample is part of a study of cytomegalovirus exposure and HLA in healthy donors. Study-wide results and caveats: A later analysis reportedly identified an Asian-associated ancestry cluster as carrying fewer N-insertions than the approximately 620-donor mean.

The sequence was collected from a man younger than 40 in good health and CMV-seronegative. Sequencing used PBMCs. The chain couples TRBV30 to TRBJ2-1; possibly TRBD1 for D (6 bases). CDR3 coding DNA: TGTGCCTGGAGCCAGGGGCTCGCCAATGAGCAGTTCTTC. Its translation is CAWSQGLANEQFF.